This TCR beta chain was retrieved from a study of shared clonotypes between healthy human individuals. The CDR3 runs to 16 residues. This table comes from immunoSEQ multiplex PCR, and its TCRdb copy is limited to in-frame clones, with some not included. The table has around 2,000,000 clones, roughly 94% seen once. Terminally differentiated effector memory CD45RA+ cells were excluded by CCR7 positive selection of CD45RO-negative cells. Sequencing input: naive CD8+ T cells sorted from blood. This sequence originates from a man aged 18-30 years in good health. The chain employs TRBV21-1 and TRBJ2-1; the table's D call, TRBD1, was not checked against the DNA. TRBV21-1 is labeled a pseudogene. The DNA of the CDR3 is TGTGCCAGCAGCGGACGTAGGACAGGGGGTAGAAATGAGCAGTTCTTC. Translated: CASSGRRTGGRNEQFF.